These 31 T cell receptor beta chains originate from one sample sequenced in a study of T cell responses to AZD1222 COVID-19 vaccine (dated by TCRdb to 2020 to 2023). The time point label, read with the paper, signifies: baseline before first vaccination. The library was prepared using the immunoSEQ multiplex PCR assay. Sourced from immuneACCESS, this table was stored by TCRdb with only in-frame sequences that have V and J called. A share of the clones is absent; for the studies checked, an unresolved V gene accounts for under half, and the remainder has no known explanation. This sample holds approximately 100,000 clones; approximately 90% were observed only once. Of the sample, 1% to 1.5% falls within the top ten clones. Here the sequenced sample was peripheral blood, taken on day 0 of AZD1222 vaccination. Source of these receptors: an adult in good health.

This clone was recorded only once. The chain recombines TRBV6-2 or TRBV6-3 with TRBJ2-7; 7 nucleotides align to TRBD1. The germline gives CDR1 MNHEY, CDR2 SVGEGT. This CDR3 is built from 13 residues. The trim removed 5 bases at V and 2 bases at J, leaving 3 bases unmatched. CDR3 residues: CASSRDRAYEQYF. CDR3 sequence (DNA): TGTGCCAGCAGTCGGGACAGAGCCTACGAGCAGTACTTC.

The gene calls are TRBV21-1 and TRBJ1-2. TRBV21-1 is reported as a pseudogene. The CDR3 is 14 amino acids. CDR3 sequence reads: CASPHGEGREGYTF. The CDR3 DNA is TGTGCCAGCCCACACGGGGAAGGGAGAGAGGGCTACACCTTC.

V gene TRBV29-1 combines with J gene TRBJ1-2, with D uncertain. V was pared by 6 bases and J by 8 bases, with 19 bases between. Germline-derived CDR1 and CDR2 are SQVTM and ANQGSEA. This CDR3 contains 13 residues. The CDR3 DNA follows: TGCAGCGTGACGTTGGACCGGTACGCGGGCTACACCTTC. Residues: CSVTLDRYAGYTF.

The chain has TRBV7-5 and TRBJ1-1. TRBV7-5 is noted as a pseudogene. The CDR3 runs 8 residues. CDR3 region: CVRSNPFF. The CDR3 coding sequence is TGTGTCAGAAGCAACCCTTTCTTT.

The CDR3, as DNA: TGTGCCAGCAGTCCCCTAATAAGGGACAGGGCAGCAAGGGCCCAGTACTTC. Translation: CASSPLIRDRAARAQYF. The V call is TRBV28, the J call TRBJ2-5; 9 bases are shared with TRBD1. The CDR3 consists of 17 residues. V lost 5 bases, J lost 9 bases, and 19 bases stayed unmatched. Germline V gene sequence: CDR1 MDHEN, CDR2 SYDVKM.

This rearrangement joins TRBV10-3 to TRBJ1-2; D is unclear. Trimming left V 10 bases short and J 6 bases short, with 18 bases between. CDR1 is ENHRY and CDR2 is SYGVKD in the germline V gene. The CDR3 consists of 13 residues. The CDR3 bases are TGTGCCACGTCGGGGTTGGTGGATGATGGCTACACCTTC. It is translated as CATSGLVDDGYTF.

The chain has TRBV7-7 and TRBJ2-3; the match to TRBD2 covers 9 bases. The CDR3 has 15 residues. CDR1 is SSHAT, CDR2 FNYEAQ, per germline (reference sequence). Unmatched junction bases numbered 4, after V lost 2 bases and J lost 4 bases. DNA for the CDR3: TGTGCCAGCAGCTTACTAGCGGGGTCCTCAGATACGCAGTATTTT. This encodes CASSLLAGSSDTQYF.

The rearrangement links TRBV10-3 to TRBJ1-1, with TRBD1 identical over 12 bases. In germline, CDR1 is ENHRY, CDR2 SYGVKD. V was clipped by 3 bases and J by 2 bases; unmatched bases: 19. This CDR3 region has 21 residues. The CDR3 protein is CAISDYARDRGPVFSNTEAFF. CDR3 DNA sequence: TGTGCCATCAGTGATTATGCTCGGGACAGGGGGCCTGTGTTCTCAAACACTGAAGCTTTCTTT.

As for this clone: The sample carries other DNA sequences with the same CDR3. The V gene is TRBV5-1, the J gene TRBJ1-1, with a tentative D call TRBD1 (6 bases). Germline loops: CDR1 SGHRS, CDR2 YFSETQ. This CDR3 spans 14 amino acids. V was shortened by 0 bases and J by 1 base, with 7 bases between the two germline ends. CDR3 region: CASSLGTANTEAFF. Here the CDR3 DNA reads TGCGCCAGCAGCTTGGGGACAGCGAACACTGAAGCTTTCTTT.

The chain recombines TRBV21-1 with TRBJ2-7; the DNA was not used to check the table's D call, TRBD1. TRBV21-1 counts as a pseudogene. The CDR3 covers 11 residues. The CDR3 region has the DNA TGTGCCAGCTACAGGGGTGACGAGCAGTACTTC. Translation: CASYRGDEQYF.

The CDR3 is CASMDGVSYEQYF. DNA of the CDR3: TGTGCCAGCATGGACGGCGTCTCCTACGAGCAGTACTTC. The chain employs TRBV11-2 and TRBJ2-7; no firm D call. The CDR3 spans 13 residues. The germline gives CDR1 SGHAT, CDR2 FQNNGV. V lost 7 bases and J lost 0, with 10 bases in between.

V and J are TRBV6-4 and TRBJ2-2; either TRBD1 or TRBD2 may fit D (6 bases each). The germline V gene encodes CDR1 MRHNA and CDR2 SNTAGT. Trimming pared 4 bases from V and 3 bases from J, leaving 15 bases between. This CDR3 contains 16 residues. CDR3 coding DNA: TGTGCCAGCAGTGTGGAGGGGGGCCCCCACACCGGGGAGCTGTTTTTT. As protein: CASSVEGGPHTGELFF.

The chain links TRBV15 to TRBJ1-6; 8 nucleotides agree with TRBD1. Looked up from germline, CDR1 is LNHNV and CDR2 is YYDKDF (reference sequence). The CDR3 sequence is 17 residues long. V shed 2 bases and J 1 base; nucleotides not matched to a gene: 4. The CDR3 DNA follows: TGTGCCACCAGCAGAAAGACAGGGGTTTCCTATAATTCACCCCTCCACTTT. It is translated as CATSRKTGVSYNSPLHF.

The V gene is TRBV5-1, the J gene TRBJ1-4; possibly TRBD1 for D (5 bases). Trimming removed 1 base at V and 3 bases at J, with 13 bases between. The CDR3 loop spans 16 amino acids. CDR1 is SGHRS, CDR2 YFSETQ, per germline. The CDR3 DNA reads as TGCGCCAGCAGCTTGTTGGGGGAGGGCTCTAATGAAAAACTGTTTTTT. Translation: CASSLLGEGSNEKLFF.

CDR3 region: CASRPGRSYEQYF. CDR3 DNA sequence: TGTGCCAGCAGACCGGGACGGTCCTACGAGCAGTACTTC. The genes are TRBV7-9 and TRBJ2-7; D may match TRBD1 or TRBD2 (5 bases each). Germline CDR1 reads SEHNR; CDR2 reads FQNEAQ (reference sequence). The ends were cut back, 6 bases at V and 1 base at J, with 10 bases in the middle. CDR3 size: 13 residues.

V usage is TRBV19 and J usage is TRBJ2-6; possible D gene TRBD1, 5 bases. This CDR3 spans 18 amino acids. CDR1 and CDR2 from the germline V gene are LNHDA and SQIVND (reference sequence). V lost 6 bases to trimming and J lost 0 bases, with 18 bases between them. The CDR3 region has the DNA TGTGCCAGTAGCAGACTTCAGGGTCAGGGCTCTGGGGCCAACGTCCTGACTTTC. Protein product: CASSRLQGQGSGANVLTF.

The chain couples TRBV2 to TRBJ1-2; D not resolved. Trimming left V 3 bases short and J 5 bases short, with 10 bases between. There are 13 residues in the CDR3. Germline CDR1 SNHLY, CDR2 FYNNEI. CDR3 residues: CASSELGNYGYTF. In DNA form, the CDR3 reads TGTGCCAGCAGTGAGTTGGGTAATTATGGCTACACCTTC.

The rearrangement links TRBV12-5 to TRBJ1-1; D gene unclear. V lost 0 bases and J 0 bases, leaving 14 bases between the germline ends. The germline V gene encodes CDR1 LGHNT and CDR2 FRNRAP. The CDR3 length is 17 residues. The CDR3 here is CASGLVLSGLMNTEAFF. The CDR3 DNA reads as TGTGCTAGTGGTTTGGTATTGTCAGGACTCATGAACACTGAAGCTTTCTTT. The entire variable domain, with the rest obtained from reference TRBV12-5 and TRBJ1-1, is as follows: DARVTQTPRHKVTEMGQEVTMRCQPILGHNTVFWYRQTMMQGLELLAYFRNRAPLDDSGMPKDRFSAEMPDATLATLKIQPSEPRDSAVYFCASGLVLSGLMNTEAFFGQGTRLTVV.

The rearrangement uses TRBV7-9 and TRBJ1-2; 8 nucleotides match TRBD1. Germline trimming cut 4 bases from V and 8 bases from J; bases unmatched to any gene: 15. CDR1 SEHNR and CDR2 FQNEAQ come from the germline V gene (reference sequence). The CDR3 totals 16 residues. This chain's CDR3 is CASSSTPLQGARGYTF. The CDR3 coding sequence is TGTGCCAGCAGCTCCACTCCCCTCCAGGGGGCTCGGGGCTACACCTTC.

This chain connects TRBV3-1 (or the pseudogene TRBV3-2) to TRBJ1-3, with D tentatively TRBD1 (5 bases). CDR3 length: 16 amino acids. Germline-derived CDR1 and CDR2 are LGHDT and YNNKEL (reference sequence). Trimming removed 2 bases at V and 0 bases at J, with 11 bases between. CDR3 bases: TGTGCCAGCAGCCAACGGGGACGGCTCTCTGGAAACACCATATATTTT. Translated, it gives CASSQRGRLSGNTIYF.

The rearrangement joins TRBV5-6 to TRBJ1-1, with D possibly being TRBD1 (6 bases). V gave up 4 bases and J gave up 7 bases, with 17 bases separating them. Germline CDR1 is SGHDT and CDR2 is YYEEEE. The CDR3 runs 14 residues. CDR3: CASSPYRAVDEAFF. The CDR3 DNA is TGTGCCAGCAGCCCTTACAGGGCGGTGGATGAAGCTTTCTTT.

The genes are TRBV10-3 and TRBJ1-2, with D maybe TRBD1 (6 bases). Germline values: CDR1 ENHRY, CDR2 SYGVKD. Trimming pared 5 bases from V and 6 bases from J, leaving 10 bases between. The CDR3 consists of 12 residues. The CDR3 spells CAISPGVDGYTF. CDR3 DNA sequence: TGTGCCATCAGTCCAGGGGTTGATGGCTACACCTTC.

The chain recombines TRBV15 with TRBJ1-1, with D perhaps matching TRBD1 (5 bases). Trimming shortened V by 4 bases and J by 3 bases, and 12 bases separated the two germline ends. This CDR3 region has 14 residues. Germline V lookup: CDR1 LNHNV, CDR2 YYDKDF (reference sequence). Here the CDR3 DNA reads TGTGCCACCAGCAAATGGGGGGGGGACACTGAAGCTTTCTTT. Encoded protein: CATSKWGGDTEAFF.

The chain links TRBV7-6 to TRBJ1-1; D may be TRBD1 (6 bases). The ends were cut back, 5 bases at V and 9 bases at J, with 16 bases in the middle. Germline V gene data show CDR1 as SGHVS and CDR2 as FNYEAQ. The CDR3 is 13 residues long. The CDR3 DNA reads TGTGCCAGCAGCCCGACCTCAGGGGAGAAAGCTTTCTTT. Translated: CASSPTSGEKAFF.

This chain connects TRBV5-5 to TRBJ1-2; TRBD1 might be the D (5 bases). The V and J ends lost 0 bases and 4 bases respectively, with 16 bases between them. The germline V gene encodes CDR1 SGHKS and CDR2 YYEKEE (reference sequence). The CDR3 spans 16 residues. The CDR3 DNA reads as TGTGCCAGCAGCTTGGATGGGGCGGAGAGCCCCTATGGCTACACCTTC. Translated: CASSLDGAESPYGYTF.

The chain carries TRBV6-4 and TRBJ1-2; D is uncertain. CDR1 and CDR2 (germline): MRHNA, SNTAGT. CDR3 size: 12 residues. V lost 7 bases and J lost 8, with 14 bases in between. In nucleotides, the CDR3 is TGTGCCAGCACCGGGCTGCCGGTGGGCTACACCTTC. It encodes CASTGLPVGYTF.

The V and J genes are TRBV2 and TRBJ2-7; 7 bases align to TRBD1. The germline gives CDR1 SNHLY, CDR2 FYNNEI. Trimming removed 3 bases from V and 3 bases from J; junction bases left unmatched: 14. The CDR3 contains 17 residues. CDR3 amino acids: CASSESPWTGLIYEQYF. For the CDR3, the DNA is TGTGCCAGCAGTGAGTCCCCCTGGACAGGTCTCATCTACGAGCAGTACTTC.

In DNA, the CDR3 is TGTGCCAGCAGCCAAGATGCGGGGAACACTGAAGCTTTCTTT. Protein sequence: CASSQDAGNTEAFF. This rearrangement joins TRBV4-2 to TRBJ1-1; no firm D call. The CDR3 has 14 amino acids. The germline CDR1 and CDR2 sequences are LGHNA and YNFKEQ. Between the trimmed V and J ends, which lost 0 bases and 1 base, there was a span of 6 bases.

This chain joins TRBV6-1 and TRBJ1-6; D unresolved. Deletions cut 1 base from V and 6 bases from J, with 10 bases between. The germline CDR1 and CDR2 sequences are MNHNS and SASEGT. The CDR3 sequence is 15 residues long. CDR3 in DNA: TGTGCCAGCAGTGAAGTGAGTTGGCTTAATTCACCCCTCCACTTT. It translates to CASSEVSWLNSPLHF.

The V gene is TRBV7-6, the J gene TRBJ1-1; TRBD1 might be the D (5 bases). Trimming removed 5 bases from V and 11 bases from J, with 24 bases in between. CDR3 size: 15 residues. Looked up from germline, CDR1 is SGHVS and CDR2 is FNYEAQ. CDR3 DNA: TGTGCCAGCAGCCCAATATCTGATGGGGGGTCGTCCGCTTTCTTT. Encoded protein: CASSPISDGGSSAFF.

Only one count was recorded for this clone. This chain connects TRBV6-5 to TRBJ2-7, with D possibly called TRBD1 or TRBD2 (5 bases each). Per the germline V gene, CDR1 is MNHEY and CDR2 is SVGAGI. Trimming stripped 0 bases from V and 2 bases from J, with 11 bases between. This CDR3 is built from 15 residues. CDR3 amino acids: CASSYSRDGTYEQYF. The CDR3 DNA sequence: TGTGCCAGCAGTTACTCCCGGGACGGGACCTACGAGCAGTACTTC.